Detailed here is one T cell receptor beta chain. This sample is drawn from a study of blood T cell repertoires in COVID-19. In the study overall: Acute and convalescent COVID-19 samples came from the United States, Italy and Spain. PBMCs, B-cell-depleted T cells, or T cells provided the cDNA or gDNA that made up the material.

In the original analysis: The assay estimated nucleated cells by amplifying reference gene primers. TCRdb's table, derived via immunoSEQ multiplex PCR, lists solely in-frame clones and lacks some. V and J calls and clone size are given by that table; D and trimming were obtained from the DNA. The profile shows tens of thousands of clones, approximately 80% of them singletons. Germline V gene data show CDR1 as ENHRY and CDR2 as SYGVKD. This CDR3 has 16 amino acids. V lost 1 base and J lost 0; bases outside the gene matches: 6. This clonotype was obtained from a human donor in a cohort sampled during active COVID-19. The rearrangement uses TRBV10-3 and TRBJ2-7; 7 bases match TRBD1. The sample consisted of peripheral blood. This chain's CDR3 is CAISELEGAISYEQYF. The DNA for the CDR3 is TGTGCCATCAGTGAGTTAGAGGGGGCGATCTCCTACGAGCAGTACTTC.